This TCR beta chain was recovered during a study of cytomegalovirus exposure and HLA in healthy donors. Regarding the study as a whole: HLA alleles were associated with some 17,000 TCR beta sequences in a later analysis at 0.05 false discovery rate. An ancestry cluster, one associated with Asian ancestry, reportedly showed fewer N-insertions than the roughly 610-donor mean in a later analysis.

In the case of this clone: Its antigen is not identified.

This CDR3 is 13 amino acids long. Germline V gene sequence: CDR1 LNHDA, CDR2 SQIVND (reference sequence). With 1 base removed from V and 9 bases from J, the gap between germline ends came to 11 bases. With 60 Vbeta and 13 Jbeta primers, the PCR was carried out. The assay was immunoSEQ multiplex PCR, and TCRdb's table has in-frame clones only and misses some. The sample holds tens of thousands of clones, under 80% seen once. This receptor was obtained from a man in his sixties in good health and CMV-seropositive. The V call is TRBV19, the J call TRBJ2-3, with D possibly TRBD1 on 5 matching bases. What was sequenced was PBMCs. Here the CDR3 reads CASSIVHRSTQYF. CDR3 nucleotide sequence: TGTGCCAGTAGTATAGTCCACAGGAGCACGCAGTATTTT.